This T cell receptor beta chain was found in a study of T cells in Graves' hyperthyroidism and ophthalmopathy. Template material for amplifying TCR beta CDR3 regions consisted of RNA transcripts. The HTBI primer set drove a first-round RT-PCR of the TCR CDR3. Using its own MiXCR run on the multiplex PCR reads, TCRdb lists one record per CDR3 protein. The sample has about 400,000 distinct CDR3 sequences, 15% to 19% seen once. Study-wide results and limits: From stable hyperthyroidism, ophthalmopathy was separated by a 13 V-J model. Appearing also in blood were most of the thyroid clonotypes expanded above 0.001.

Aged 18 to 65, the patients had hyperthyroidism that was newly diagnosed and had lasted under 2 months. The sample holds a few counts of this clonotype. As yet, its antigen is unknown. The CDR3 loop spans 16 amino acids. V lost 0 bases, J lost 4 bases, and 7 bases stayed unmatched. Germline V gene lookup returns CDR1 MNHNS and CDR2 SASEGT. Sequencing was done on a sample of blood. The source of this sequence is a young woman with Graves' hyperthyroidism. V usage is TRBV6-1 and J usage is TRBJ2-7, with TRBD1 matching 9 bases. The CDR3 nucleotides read TGTGCCAGCAGTGAAGCTCAGCCGGGACAGGGTTACGAGCAGTACTTC. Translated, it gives CASSEAQPGQGYEQYF.